This T cell receptor (beta chain) was sequenced in a study of shared T cell receptors in the human thymus (dated by TCRdb to about 2021). In the study overall: The study examined how the human thymus generates shared, self-reactive T-cell receptor alpha chains.

In regard to this clone: Its antigen remains unidentified. It has no much larger one-base neighbor in the sample; base qualities were not kept.

The V end gives up 5 bases and the J end 4 bases, leaving 12 bases in the junction not matched to a gene. Per the germline V gene, LGHNT is the CDR1 and FRNRAP is the CDR2. Reading from cysteine to phenylalanine, the CDR3 counts 17 amino acids. This entry keeps only the CDR3 DNA: 51 bases, framed from base 1. Library creation used the immunoSEQ multiplex PCR assay. Not all clones reach the TCRdb copy of this immuneACCESS table, which keeps in-frame sequences only. Checked studies attribute under half of the gap to unresolved V genes and leave the rest unexplained. Present in this sample are more than 550,000 clones, 70% to 90% of which were seen just once. Roughly 0.01% of the sample rests with the top ten. In addition, the sample was reused for a study of human thymus T cells. As that second paper reports: Donors were immunologically healthy infants undergoing open corrective cardiac surgery for congenital heart defects in Finland. Thymus tissue was obtained as surgical resects removed during corrective cardiac surgery. Usage of V and J gene segments appeared to be biased in both the thymic and the peripheral blood repertoires. Highly overlapping thymic TCR repertoires among unrelated individuals were reported in the related research. The study described the TCR alpha and beta repertoires in under ten infant thymus samples and a few matching peripheral blood samples. Donor ages ranging from about 7 to 244 days were recorded, and 5 or 6 male and two female infants were included in the cohort. Thymocytes were released mechanically from tissue and stored at -70 °C as pellets of about 9-32 million cells. A QIAsymphony instrument was used to extract genomic DNA from frozen cell pellets. Using the immunoSEQ multiplex PCR assay, the TCRB and TCRAD loci were amplified from a standardized quantity of quality-controlled genomic DNA. Amplicons spanned the V(D)J region at a length sufficient to cover the CDR3 and identify V and J genes. Through the commercial immunoSEQ service, the amplicons were sequenced on an Illumina platform. Corrections for primer bias and sequencing errors followed previously described methods, while TCRAD and TCRB definitions were based on the IMGT database. Analysis of the repertoires was done with immunoSEQ Analyzer 3.0 and VDJTools and included basic statistics, V/J segment usage, diversity estimates, rarefaction and pairwise overlap. To estimate diversity, the Chao1, ChaoE, Efron-Thisted, Shannon and inverse Simpson indices were applied, and diversity was also estimated on datasets down-sampled to the smallest sample. Repertoire overlap was assessed by strict matching of CDR3 nucleotide sequence, V gene and J gene, and clustering was done by Jaccard-based multidimensional scaling. On average, about 800,000 unique TCRB clonotypes were obtained from thymus samples, compared with about 86,000 from blood samples.

The sequence is built from TRBV12-5 and TRBJ2-3; TRBD1 agrees with 10 junctional bases. This TCR derives from a girl in the first two years of life with a congenital heart defect. Donor details come from another sample of the same person, matched by shared clones. Sequenced input: thymocytes. The CDR3 sequence is CASGPSPGTGDSDTQYF. Here is the DNA: TGTGCTAGTGGTCCGTCCCCCGGGACAGGGGACTCAGATACGCAGTATTTT.